The TCR beta chain under discussion was sequenced for a study of CD8+ T cells in alopecia areata. Whole-study findings and limits: In scalp samples, resident alphabeta T cells of normal skin are also sequenced.

As the sequencing template, cDNA was produced by extracting RNA and reverse transcribing it. Generated by immunoSEQ multiplex PCR, the TCRdb table keeps only in-frame clones and is missing some. The sample has over 120,000 clones, 45% to 60% seen once. Treatment given: oral pan-JAK inhibitor, 5-10 mg twice daily. V lost 5 bases to trimming and J lost 2 bases, with 10 bases between them. Germline-derived CDR1 and CDR2 are SGHRS and YFSETQ. The length of the CDR3 is 13 residues. This clone appeared a few times. Its antigen is not known. The chain combines TRBV5-1 with TRBJ1-1; D not resolved. The TCR originated in a human donor with alopecia areata. Sequenced material: CD8+ T cells sorted from blood, taken at week 4, from a patient treated with tofacitinib. For the CDR3, the DNA is TGCGCCAGCAGTGATGAATTCAACACTGAAGCTTTCTTT. It specifies CASSDEFNTEAFF.